A single sample is the source of the 27 T cell receptor beta chains below, sequenced in a study of Ad26.COV2.S vaccination and SARS-CoV-2 variants. Treatment denoted: about 20 received Ad26.COV2.S at low or high dose, single or two shots; about 5 received placebo; per-sample allocation not given. Specimen acquisition occurred on day 63 following the initial vaccine or placebo injection. The repertoire was sequenced with immunoSEQ multiplex PCR; TCRdb's copy has only in-frame clones and lacks some. The sample yields more than 400,000 clones, 90% seen once. Sequencing used peripheral blood, obtained in a trial of Ad26.COV2.S vaccine versus placebo. These receptors were collected from a person between 18 and 65 years old who received the Ad26.COV2.S COVID-19 vaccine or a placebo.

The V gene is TRBV2, the J gene TRBJ2-1; 7 nucleotides align to TRBD2. The CDR3 contains 13 residues. The germline gives CDR1 SNHLY, CDR2 FYNNEI. V trimming: 7 bases; J trimming: 2 bases; junction bases outside the gene matches: 2. Here the CDR3 reads CASKSGAYNEQFF. The CDR3 region has the DNA TGTGCCAGCAAGAGCGGGGCCTACAATGAGCAGTTCTTC.

The chain uses TRBV29-1 and TRBJ2-7; a possible D gene is TRBD2 (5 bases). Trimming stripped 7 bases from V and 2 bases from J, with 18 bases between. The CDR3 loop spans 14 amino acids. Germline V gives CDR1 SQVTM, CDR2 ANQGSEA. The CDR3 spells CSAGRVSGTYEQYF. CDR3 nucleotides: TGCAGCGCCGGGCGGGTCTCCGGTACCTACGAGCAGTACTTC.

This clone was observed a single time. This sequence joins TRBV7-8 and TRBJ2-1, with 14 bases aligning to TRBD2. This CDR3 has 17 residues. Germline loops: CDR1 SGHVS, CDR2 FQNEAQ. With 5 bases clipped from V and 8 bases from J, the junction kept 11 bases outside the gene matches. The CDR3 region is CASSPGTSGSWGDEQFF. DNA for the CDR3: TGTGCCAGCAGCCCGGGGACTAGCGGGAGTTGGGGCGATGAGCAGTTCTTC.

This CDR3 reads CASSFASSYNEQFF. The CDR3 region has the DNA TGTGCCAGCAGCTTCGCGTCCTCCTACAATGAGCAGTTCTTC. V usage is TRBV5-4 and J usage is TRBJ2-1; D is ambiguous. V was cut by 2 bases and J by 0 bases, with 6 bases left in between. Germline V gene lookup returns CDR1 SGHNT and CDR2 YYREEE (reference sequence). CDR3 length equals 14 residues.

This chain uses TRBV5-4 with TRBJ2-7, with D unclear. V lost 4 bases and J 2 bases, leaving 13 bases between the germline ends. Per germline, CDR1 SGHNT and CDR2 YYREEE (reference sequence). This CDR3 has 14 amino acids. The CDR3 sequence: CASSLWDLAYEQYF. CDR3 coding DNA: TGTGCCAGCAGCCTCTGGGATTTGGCCTACGAGCAGTACTTC.

The CDR3 nucleotides read TGTGCCAGCAGCATCATCCGGACTAGCGGGATCAATGAGCAGTTCTTC. Encoded protein: CASSIIRTSGINEQFF. The chain recombines TRBV7-6 with TRBJ2-1, with 12 positions matching TRBD2. Trimming at V came to 5 bases and at J to 6 bases, leaving 8 bases not matched to a gene. CDR1 is SGHVS and CDR2 is FNYEAQ in the germline V gene. CDR3 length: 16 amino acids.

This chain uses TRBV6-5 with TRBJ2-5; D not resolved. Trimming removed 7 bases from V and 7 bases from J, with 10 bases in between. CDR1 is MNHEY, CDR2 SVGAGI, per germline. The CDR3 has 11 residues. The CDR3 is CASTAKGTQYF. The CDR3 coding sequence is TGTGCCAGCACGGCCAAGGGGACCCAGTACTTC.

This sequence joins TRBV29-1 and TRBJ1-1; D gene unclear. The CDR3 length is 14 residues. CDR1 is SQVTM, CDR2 ANQGSEA, per germline. Trimming left V 6 bases short and J 0 bases short, with 14 bases between. This CDR3 reads CSVVPRSMNTEAFF. CDR3 coding DNA: TGCAGCGTGGTCCCGAGGAGCATGAACACTGAAGCTTTCTTT.

The V gene is TRBV6-4, the J gene TRBJ1-6, with D uncertain. The V end was cut by 9 bases, the J end by 8 bases, with 20 bases between. Looked up from germline, CDR1 is MRHNA and CDR2 is SNTAGT. This CDR3 has 15 residues. The CDR3 sequence: CASHNPPSEDSPLHF. The CDR3 DNA is TGTGCCAGTCACAACCCCCCCTCCGAGGATTCACCCCTCCACTTT.

The rearrangement joins TRBV13 to TRBJ2-7, with D perhaps TRBD1 or TRBD2 (5 bases each). CDR3 length equals 17 residues. Germline V gene sequence: CDR1 PRHDT, CDR2 FYEKMQ (reference sequence). V was cut by 1 base and J by 3 bases, with 19 bases left in between. The CDR3 DNA reads as TGTGCCAGCAGCTTAGCGGGGTTTCGGGGCGAAAGCTACGAGCAGTACTTC. Translating gives CASSLAGFRGESYEQYF. The complete variable domain, with remaining parts taken from reference TRBV13 and TRBJ2-7, reads AAGVIQSPRHLIKEKRETATLKCYPIPRHDTVYWYQQGPGQDPQFLISFYEKMQSDKGSIPDRFSAQQFSDYHSELNMSSLELGDSALYFCASSLAGFRGESYEQYFGPGTRLTVT.

In its sample, this clone was seen once. Additional DNA sequences in this sample encode the identical CDR3. The rearrangement links TRBV9 to TRBJ1-2; D call uncertain. Germline CDR1 is SGDLS and CDR2 is YYNGEE. The CDR3 totals 13 residues. Trimming stripped 0 bases from V and 2 bases from J, with 5 bases between. This CDR3 is CASSVAGNYGYTF. The CDR3 region has the DNA TGTGCCAGCAGCGTAGCCGGAAACTATGGCTACACCTTC.

The chain combines TRBV7-6 with TRBJ1-3, with no clear D. The CDR3 length is 16 residues. Trimming removed 0 bases at V and 0 bases at J, with 9 bases between. The germline CDR1 and CDR2 sequences are SGHVS and FNYEAQ. CDR3 in amino acids: CASSLAVGSSGNTIYF. CDR3 sequence (DNA): TGTGCCAGCAGCTTAGCGGTGGGAAGCTCTGGAAACACCATATATTTT.

This sequence joins TRBV6-5 and TRBJ1-5; 8 bases match TRBD1. The length of the CDR3 is 14 residues. V lost 6 bases and J lost 8; bases outside the gene matches: 9. Germline V gene sequence: CDR1 MNHEY, CDR2 SVGAGI. DNA of the CDR3: TGTGCCAGCAGCCGGGACAGGTCCCCGGAGCCCCAGCATTTT. Amino acid sequence: CASSRDRSPEPQHF.

The chain uses TRBV6-2 or TRBV6-3 and TRBJ2-1; 7 bases agree with TRBD2. Germline V gene lookup returns CDR1 MNHEY and CDR2 SVGEGT. The CDR3 spans 16 residues. V dropped 0 bases and J dropped 4; count of bases not matched to a gene: 6. The CDR3 DNA follows: TGTGCCAGCAGTTACTCGATCGCGGGACTATACAATGAGCAGTTCTTC. Encoded protein: CASSYSIAGLYNEQFF.

This clone has just one count. The chain is built from TRBV6-5 and TRBJ1-5, with 8 nucleotides matching TRBD1. The ends lost 6 bases at V and 7 bases at J; junction bases unmatched: 5. The germline gives CDR1 MNHEY, CDR2 SVGAGI. The CDR3 totals 13 residues. As DNA, the CDR3 is TGTGCCAGCAGCCGGGACAGGTCACAGCCCCAGCATTTT. Its protein is CASSRDRSQPQHF.

The V gene is TRBV7-2, the J gene TRBJ1-5; D remains ambiguous. The V gene lost 10 bases and the J gene lost 3 bases, with 13 bases spanning the gap. The CDR3 loop spans 13 amino acids. CDR1 and CDR2 from the germline V gene are SGHTA and FQGNSA. The CDR3 coding sequence is TGTGCCACGGCCGGACGGTCCAATCAGCCCCAGCATTTT. Translated, it gives CATAGRSNQPQHF.

This clone was detected only once. The DNA for the CDR3 is TGTGCCAGCAGCTTGGATGGCACAGTCTCTGGAAACACCATATATTTT. Its protein product is CASSLDGTVSGNTIYF. This sequence joins TRBV5-8 and TRBJ1-3; D is ambiguous. The CDR3 is 16 amino acids. CDR1 and CDR2 (germline): SGHTS, YDEGEE. Trimming removed 0 bases at V and 0 bases at J, with 10 bases between.

This clone was detected only once. The V call is TRBV5-1, the J call TRBJ2-1; TRBD1 aligns across 9 bases. From germline, CDR1 is SGHRS and CDR2 YFSETQ. This CDR3 is built from 15 residues. With 7 bases clipped from V and 0 bases from J, the junction kept 5 bases outside the gene matches. The CDR3 loop is CASGTGSGSYNEQFF. CDR3 sequence (DNA): TGCGCCAGCGGGACAGGGTCGGGCTCCTACAATGAGCAGTTCTTC.

This sequence joins TRBV4-1 and TRBJ1-1, with 8 nucleotides matching TRBD1. Germline V gene sequence: CDR1 MGHRA, CDR2 YSYEKL. The CDR3 spans 19 residues. J was trimmed by 0 bases and V by 4 bases; bases with no gene match: 16. CDR3 sequence reads: CASSPSVGQVDRVNTEAFF. The CDR3 region has the DNA TGCGCCAGCAGCCCCAGTGTGGGACAGGTAGATCGGGTGAACACTGAAGCTTTCTTT.

This chain connects TRBV6-2 or TRBV6-3 to TRBJ2-5, with D perhaps matching TRBD2 (7 bases). V was cut by 2 bases and J by 0 bases, with 13 bases left in between. The CDR3 has 16 residues. Germline loops: CDR1 MNHEY, CDR2 SVGEGT. CDR3 amino acids: CASSYVGGANQETQYF. The CDR3 DNA follows: TGTGCCAGCAGTTACGTGGGGGGGGCGAACCAAGAGACCCAGTACTTC.

This sequence joins TRBV4-1 and TRBJ1-1; no clear D gene. The germline V gene encodes CDR1 MGHRA and CDR2 YSYEKL. Trimming removed 3 bases at V and 1 base at J, with 9 bases between. The CDR3 has 14 residues. DNA of the CDR3: TGCGCCAGCAGCCACCGACGGGAGAACACTGAAGCTTTCTTT. As protein: CASSHRRENTEAFF.

This chain joins TRBV6-2 or TRBV6-3 and TRBJ2-4, with TRBD2 matching over 7 bases. This CDR3 has 16 amino acids. V shed 4 bases and J 6 bases; nucleotides not matched to a gene: 12. Germline values: CDR1 MNHEY, CDR2 SVGEGT. The DNA of the CDR3 is TGTGCCAGCAGTTCCCCTAACGGGGGGAGGGGAAACATTCAGTACTTC. Translating it yields CASSSPNGGRGNIQYF.

CDR3 DNA: TGTGCCAGCAGCAAGACAGGGGGCCTTAACTATGGCTACACCTTC. It specifies CASSKTGGLNYGYTF. The genes are TRBV6-5 and TRBJ1-2; TRBD1 matches at 10 bases. This CDR3 is 15 amino acids long. After removal of 6 bases from V and 1 base from J, the junction contained 5 bases not matched to a gene. The germline gives CDR1 MNHEY, CDR2 SVGAGI.

CDR3 in DNA: TGTGCCAGCAGCGGCCGACTAAGCGGGACTCTTCGGGGAGATACGCAGTATTTT. Translating it yields CASSGRLSGTLRGDTQYF. The chain uses TRBV9 and TRBJ2-3; 7 positions agree with TRBD2. The length of the CDR3 is 18 residues. V trimming: 3 bases; J trimming: 5 bases; junction bases outside the gene matches: 18. CDR1 is SGDLS, CDR2 YYNGEE, per germline. Full variable domain (missing parts from reference TRBV9 and TRBJ2-3): DSGVTQTPKHLITATGQRVTLRCSPRSGDLSVYWYQQSLDQGLQFLIQYYNGEERAKGNILERFSAQQFPDLHSELNLSSLELGDSALYFCASSGRLSGTLRGDTQYFGPGTRLTVL.

The chain employs TRBV7-9 and TRBJ1-3, with 7 bases identical to TRBD1. Trimming removed 5 bases from V and 0 bases from J; junction bases left unmatched: 10. CDR1 and CDR2 (germline): SEHNR, FQNEAQ (reference sequence). The CDR3 extends over 17 amino acids. CDR3 region: CASSKTGQMSSGNTIYF. Written as DNA, the CDR3 is TGTGCCAGCAGCAAAACGGGACAGATGAGCTCTGGAAACACCATATATTTT.

This clone appeared a single time. The J gene is TRBJ2-3, the V gene TRBV4-2; TRBD2 agrees at 8 bases. The J segment lost 2 bases and the V segment lost 0 bases, leaving 10 bases of the junction unmatched. This CDR3 spans 18 amino acids. Germline-derived CDR1 and CDR2 are LGHNA and YNFKEQ. The DNA for the CDR3 is TGTGCCAGCAGCCAAGATTCTACTAGCGGCCACCACACAGATACGCAGTATTTT. Protein sequence: CASSQDSTSGHHTDTQYF.

This chain uses TRBV7-8 with TRBJ1-5; maybe TRBD1 (5 bases). Germline V gives CDR1 SGHVS, CDR2 FQNEAQ. The CDR3 sequence is 17 residues long. Deletions cut 2 bases from V and 6 bases from J, with 20 bases between. The CDR3 is CASSLKRAGRDSQPQHF. The CDR3 bases are TGTGCCAGCAGCTTAAAGAGAGCAGGGAGGGACTCTCAGCCCCAGCATTTT.